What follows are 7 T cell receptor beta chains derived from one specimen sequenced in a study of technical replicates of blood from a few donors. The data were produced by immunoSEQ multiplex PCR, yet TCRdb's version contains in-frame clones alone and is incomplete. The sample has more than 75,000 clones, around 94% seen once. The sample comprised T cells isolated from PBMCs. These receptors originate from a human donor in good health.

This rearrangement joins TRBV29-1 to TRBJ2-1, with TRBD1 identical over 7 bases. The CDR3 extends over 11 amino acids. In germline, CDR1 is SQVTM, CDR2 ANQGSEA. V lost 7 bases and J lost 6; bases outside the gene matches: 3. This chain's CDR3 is CSGGQVNEQFF. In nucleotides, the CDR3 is TGCAGCGGAGGACAGGTCAATGAGCAGTTCTTC.

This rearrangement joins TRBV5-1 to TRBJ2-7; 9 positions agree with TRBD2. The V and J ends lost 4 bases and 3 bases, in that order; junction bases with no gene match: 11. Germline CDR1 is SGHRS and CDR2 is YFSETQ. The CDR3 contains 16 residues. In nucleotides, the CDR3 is TGCGCCAGCAGCCTAGCGGGAATTCTGTCGGGCTACGAGCAGTACTTC. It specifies CASSLAGILSGYEQYF.

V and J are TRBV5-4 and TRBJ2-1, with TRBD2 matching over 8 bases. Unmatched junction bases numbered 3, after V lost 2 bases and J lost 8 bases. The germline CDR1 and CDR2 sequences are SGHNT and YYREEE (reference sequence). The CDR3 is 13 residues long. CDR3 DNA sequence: TGTGCCAGCAGCTTCGGACTAGCAGATGAGCAGTTCTTC. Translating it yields CASSFGLADEQFF.

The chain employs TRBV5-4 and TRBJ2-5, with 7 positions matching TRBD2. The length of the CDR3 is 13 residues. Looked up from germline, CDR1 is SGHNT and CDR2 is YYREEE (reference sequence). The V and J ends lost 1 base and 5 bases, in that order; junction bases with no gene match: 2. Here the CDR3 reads CASSLWEGETQYF. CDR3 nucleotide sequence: TGTGCCAGCAGCTTGTGGGAGGGGGAGACCCAGTACTTC.

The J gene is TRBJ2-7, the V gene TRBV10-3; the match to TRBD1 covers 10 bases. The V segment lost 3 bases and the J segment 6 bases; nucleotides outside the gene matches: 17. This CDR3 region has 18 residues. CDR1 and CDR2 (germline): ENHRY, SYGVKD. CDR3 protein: CAISEPSRDRGERSEQYF. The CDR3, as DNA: TGTGCCATCAGTGAACCGTCCCGGGACAGGGGAGAAAGGTCCGAGCAGTACTTC.

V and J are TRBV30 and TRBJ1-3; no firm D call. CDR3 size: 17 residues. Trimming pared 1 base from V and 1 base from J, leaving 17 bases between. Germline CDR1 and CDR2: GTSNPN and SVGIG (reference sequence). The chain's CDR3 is CAWSGWPYQSSGNTIYF. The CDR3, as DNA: TGTGCCTGGAGTGGGTGGCCTTACCAATCATCTGGAAACACCATATATTTT.

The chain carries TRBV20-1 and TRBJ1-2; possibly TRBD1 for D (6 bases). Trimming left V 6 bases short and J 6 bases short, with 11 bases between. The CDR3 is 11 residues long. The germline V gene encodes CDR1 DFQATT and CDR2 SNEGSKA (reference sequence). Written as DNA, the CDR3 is TGCAGTGCCCCCAGGGGCCATGGCTACACCTTC. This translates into CSAPRGHGYTF.